This T cell receptor (beta chain) derives from a study of early T cells in non-severe SARS-CoV-2 infection. Looking at the study overall: The study sequenced bulk RNA from unsorted whole blood, with chains unpaired.

This clonotype was counted ten times or more. Its antigen is undetermined. Unmatched junction bases numbered 4, after V lost 2 bases and J lost 3 bases. From germline, CDR1 is MDHEN and CDR2 SYDVKM. The CDR3 covers 15 residues. Separate cDNA molecules each had unique molecular identifiers attached to them. One entry per CDR3 protein results from TCRdb running MiXCR on the 5' RACE reads. The table has roughly 50,000 distinct CDR3 sequences, roughly 8.8% seen once. Findings and limits, study-wide: Missing private and CD4 specificities, VDJdb matching favored anti-spike CD8 responses.

The chain employs TRBV28 and TRBJ1-2; 9 bases are a match to TRBD1. The specimen was whole blood. The TCR was taken from an adult who was a healthcare worker with PCR-confirmed SARS-CoV-2 infection or an uninfected control (not recorded which). CDR3 amino acids: CASSLTGQGYYGYTF. The CDR3 DNA follows: TGTGCCAGCAGTTTAACGGGACAGGGTTACTATGGCTACACCTTC.